This entry lists 30 T cell receptor beta chains sequenced from one sample in a study of T cell responses to AZD1222 COVID-19 vaccine. Libraries were prepared by immunoSEQ multiplex PCR; TCRdb keeps only in-frame clonotypes and omits some of them. The sample lists 95,000 to 100,000 clones; approximately 88% were seen once. The source material was peripheral blood, sampled 28 days after the second AZD1222 dose. All receptors derive from an adult who received the AZD1222 COVID-19 vaccine.

This clone has only a few counts. The CDR3 DNA sequence: TGTGCCAGCAGTGATTGGGGAGCCAAAAACATTCAGTACTTC. Amino acid sequence: CASSDWGAKNIQYF. The rearrangement joins TRBV6-1 to TRBJ2-4; D is ambiguous. Deletions cut 3 bases from V and 0 bases from J, with 6 bases between. The length of the CDR3 is 14 residues. Germline assignment: CDR1 MNHNS and CDR2 SASEGT.

The chain couples TRBV9 to TRBJ2-1; D gene ambiguous. Per the germline V gene, CDR1 is SGDLS and CDR2 is YYNGEE. V lost 0 bases and J lost 1, with 8 bases in between. The CDR3 extends over 15 amino acids. The CDR3 loop reads CASSVALRSYNEQFF. The CDR3 nucleotides are TGTGCCAGCAGCGTAGCCTTGCGGTCCTACAATGAGCAGTTCTTC.

The V gene is TRBV9, the J gene TRBJ2-3, with D hard to call. The ends were cut back, 0 bases at V and 5 bases at J, with 10 bases in the middle. The CDR3 runs 14 residues. CDR1 and CDR2 (germline): SGDLS, YYNGEE. The CDR3, as DNA: TGTGCCAGCAGCGTAGGGAGAGGCGTAGATACGCAGTATTTT. This sequence encodes CASSVGRGVDTQYF.

This clone was recorded only once. This rearrangement joins TRBV3-1 (or the pseudogene TRBV3-2) to TRBJ2-1; D is perhaps TRBD1 or TRBD2 (5 bases each). Per the germline V gene, CDR1 is LGHDT and CDR2 is YNNKEL (reference sequence). The CDR3 length is 12 residues. V lost 3 bases and J 13 bases, leaving 13 bases between the germline ends. The CDR3 DNA sequence: TGTGCCAGCAGCCAGTCGGGGCCCCATCAGTTCTTC. It yields the protein CASSQSGPHQFF.

The genes are TRBV6-2 or TRBV6-3 and TRBJ2-7, with TRBD2 identical over 8 bases. The V gene's germline CDR1 is MNHEY and CDR2 SVGEGT. V shed 4 bases, J shed 6 bases, and the junction held 14 bases outside the gene matches. There are 16 residues in the CDR3. The CDR3 region has the DNA TGTGCCAGCAGTTCGGGAATGAGGGCGGGAGGTTCCGAGCAGTACTTC. It translates to CASSSGMRAGGSEQYF.

This sequence joins TRBV2 and TRBJ1-1; 8 nucleotides agree with TRBD1. V was clipped by 4 bases and J by 7 bases; unmatched bases: 2. CDR3 size: 12 residues. Germline V gene lookup returns CDR1 SNHLY and CDR2 FYNNEI. CDR3 protein: CASSGTGGEAFF. CDR3 sequence (DNA): TGTGCCAGCAGTGGAACAGGGGGTGAAGCTTTCTTT.

The V gene is TRBV6-5, the J gene TRBJ1-2; 7 bases line up with TRBD1. Germline lookup yields CDR1 MNHEY and CDR2 SVGAGI. V was clipped by 6 bases and J by 6 bases; unmatched bases: 10. The CDR3 is 14 residues long. The CDR3 reads CASSFYRGWNGYTF. CDR3 DNA sequence: TGTGCCAGCAGCTTCTACAGGGGTTGGAATGGCTACACCTTC.

This clone was seen a handful of times. CDR3 bases: TGCGCCAGCAGCCAAGGAGGGGGCGCGAACACTGAAGCTTTCTTT. It yields the protein CASSQGGGANTEAFF. The rearrangement joins TRBV4-1 to TRBJ1-1; 7 nucleotides line up with TRBD1. Germline loops: CDR1 MGHRA, CDR2 YSYEKL. This CDR3 is built from 15 residues. V lost 1 base, J lost 1 base, and 3 bases stayed unmatched.

The chain employs TRBV20-1 and TRBJ1-1, with D unclear. Trimming took off 6 bases at V and 8 bases at J, with 10 bases between the two ends. Germline-derived CDR1 and CDR2 are DFQATT and SNEGSKA (reference sequence). The CDR3 totals 10 residues. CDR3 coding DNA: TGCAGTGCACCGGTTAGAGAAGCTTTCTTT. Protein product: CSAPVREAFF.

The genes are TRBV18 and TRBJ2-7, with TRBD1 identical over 7 bases. V was pared by 6 bases and J by 3 bases, with 8 bases of the junction left unmatched. The CDR3 covers 14 residues. CDR1 KGHSH and CDR2 LQKENI come from the germline V gene. The CDR3: CASSMTGTVYEQYF. In DNA, the CDR3 is TGTGCCAGCTCTATGACCGGGACAGTCTACGAGCAGTACTTC.

The V and J genes are TRBV6-5 and TRBJ1-1, with 7 bases fitting TRBD1. The CDR3 is made up of 15 amino acids. The V segment lost 4 bases and the J segment 6 bases; nucleotides outside the gene matches: 11. CDR1 and CDR2 from the germline V gene are MNHEY and SVGAGI. The CDR3: CASSLQGWSGAEAFF. Written as DNA, the CDR3 is TGTGCCAGCAGTTTACAGGGGTGGTCCGGTGCTGAAGCTTTCTTT.

This chain links TRBV3-1 (or the pseudogene TRBV3-2) with TRBJ1-3; D possibly corresponds to TRBD1 (5 bases). The V and J ends lost 3 bases and 0 bases respectively, with 9 bases between them. This CDR3 comprises 15 residues. Germline V gene data show CDR1 as LGHDT and CDR2 as YNNKEL (reference sequence). The CDR3 reads CASSHQGYSGNTIYF. CDR3 nucleotides: TGTGCCAGCAGCCACCAGGGATACTCTGGAAACACCATATATTTT.

The CDR3, as DNA: TGTGCCAGTAGTGTTCAAGGTCTTCACACAGATACGCAGTATTTT. It encodes CASSVQGLHTDTQYF. The chain carries TRBV19 and TRBJ2-3; D remains ambiguous. The CDR3 is 15 amino acids. With 5 bases removed from V and 2 bases from J, the gap between germline ends came to 14 bases. The germline V gene has CDR1 LNHDA and CDR2 SQIVND (reference sequence).

The CDR3 protein is CASSLLPLDRAGGYTF. The CDR3 DNA follows: TGTGCCAGCAGTTTACTCCCCCTGGACAGGGCGGGCGGCTACACCTTC. This rearrangement joins TRBV27 to TRBJ1-2, with TRBD1 matching 8 bases. The CDR3 runs 16 residues. Trimming at V came to 2 bases and at J to 8 bases, leaving 13 bases not matched to a gene. Germline V CDR1 and CDR2: MNHEY, SMNVEV (reference sequence).

This clone was detected only once. This chain links TRBV3-1 (or the pseudogene TRBV3-2) with TRBJ1-1, with a weak D call TRBD1 (5 bases). Germline V CDR1 and CDR2: LGHDT, YNNKEL (reference sequence). Trimming took 4 bases from V and 1 from J, leaving 10 bases between them. The CDR3 has 14 amino acids. CDR3 sequence (DNA): TGTGCCAGCAGCCTAGCGGGGGGGAACACTGAAGCTTTCTTT. Translating it yields CASSLAGGNTEAFF.

This sequence joins TRBV23-1 and TRBJ2-7, with D possibly TRBD1 on 6 matching bases. TRBV23-1 is sorted into the ORF group, with uncertain function. The CDR3 contains 15 residues. Trimming removed 3 bases at V and 2 bases at J, with 14 bases between. CDR3 region: CASSQGAALPYEQYF. For the CDR3, the DNA is TGCGCCAGCAGTCAGGGGGCCGCACTGCCCTACGAGCAGTACTTC.

This chain connects TRBV2 to TRBJ2-5; the match to TRBD2 covers 8 bases. The CDR3 extends over 18 amino acids. The V gene's germline CDR1 is SNHLY and CDR2 FYNNEI. Unmatched junction bases numbered 16, after V lost 1 base and J lost 6 bases. This chain's CDR3 is CASSEDSGTRDLGKTQYF. The DNA for the CDR3 is TGTGCCAGCAGTGAAGACTCCGGGACTAGAGACTTAGGGAAGACCCAGTACTTC.

The gene calls are TRBV5-1 and TRBJ1-3; possible D gene TRBD1, 6 bases. Germline CDR1 and CDR2: SGHRS and YFSETQ. Trimming removed 3 bases at V and 0 bases at J, with 10 bases between. There are 15 residues in the CDR3. The CDR3 region has the DNA TGCGCCAGCAGCTCAACAGGGTTCTCTGGAAACACCATATATTTT. Its protein is CASSSTGFSGNTIYF.

This chain connects TRBV12-3 or TRBV12-4 to TRBJ1-2, with 11 bases identical to TRBD1. This CDR3 is 13 amino acids long. J lost 6 bases, V lost 6 bases, and 3 bases had no gene match. Here the CDR3 reads CASRRTGGHGYTF. As DNA, the CDR3 is TGTGCCAGCAGACGGACAGGGGGCCATGGCTACACCTTC.

This chain links TRBV6-5 with TRBJ2-7; TRBD1 matches at 10 bases. There are 14 residues in the CDR3. With V trimmed by 7 bases and J by 7 bases, 10 bases remained unmatched. Germline V lookup: CDR1 MNHEY, CDR2 SVGAGI. Here the CDR3 DNA reads TGTGCCAGCACACGGGACAGGGGTACCGGAGAGCAGTACTTC. Its translation is CASTRDRGTGEQYF.

This clone was detected only a few times. The J gene is TRBJ1-5, the V gene TRBV3-1 (or the pseudogene TRBV3-2); D gene uncertain. The V gene lost 4 bases and the J gene lost 2 bases, with 9 bases spanning the gap. The CDR3 runs to 14 residues. The germline gives CDR1 LGHDT, CDR2 YNNKEL (reference sequence). CDR3 coding DNA: TGTGCCAGCAGCCTTGAGGCCGGCAATCAGCCCCAGCATTTT. Its translation is CASSLEAGNQPQHF.

This chain links TRBV10-3 with TRBJ2-7, with 8 bases matching TRBD2. The trim removed 7 bases at V and 0 bases at J, leaving 5 bases unmatched. The V gene's germline CDR1 is ENHRY and CDR2 SYGVKD. CDR3 length: 14 residues. The CDR3 is CAITGGESSYEQYF. Here the CDR3 DNA reads TGTGCCATCACCGGGGGGGAGAGCTCCTACGAGCAGTACTTC.

The rearrangement joins TRBV2 to TRBJ2-7; 7 bases map to TRBD1. Germline assignment: CDR1 SNHLY and CDR2 FYNNEI. CDR3 length: 15 residues. V gave up 0 bases and J gave up 3 bases; unmatched junction bases: 5. CDR3 sequence reads: CASSEAGQGVYEQYF. CDR3 bases: TGTGCCAGCAGTGAAGCAGGGCAGGGGGTCTACGAGCAGTACTTC.

The V call is TRBV5-4, the J call TRBJ1-4; no definite D call. The CDR3 spans 15 residues. The germline gives CDR1 SGHNT, CDR2 YYREEE (reference sequence). Trimming took off 0 bases at V and 7 bases at J, with 13 bases between the two ends. Here the CDR3 DNA reads TGTGCCAGCAGCTTGGCGCGGGCTGGCCGTGAAAAACTGTTTTTT. This gives the protein CASSLARAGREKLFF.

The chain recombines TRBV13 with TRBJ2-4; maybe TRBD2 (6 bases). There are 16 residues in the CDR3. Germline CDR1 and CDR2: PRHDT and FYEKMQ (reference sequence). The V and J ends lost 0 bases and 9 bases respectively, with 18 bases between them. The CDR3 here is CASSLGERVRRGIQYF. DNA of the CDR3: TGTGCCAGCAGCTTAGGAGAAAGAGTCCGGAGGGGCATTCAGTACTTC.

V is TRBV6-2 or TRBV6-3 and J is TRBJ1-1; TRBD1 matches 8 bases. This CDR3 spans 14 amino acids. CDR1 and CDR2 from the germline V gene are MNHEY and SVGEGT. Losses at the gene ends were 2 bases for V and 4 bases for J; bases not matched to a gene: 3. CDR3 in amino acids: CASSYDGQGTEAFF. The CDR3 region has the DNA TGTGCCAGCAGTTACGACGGACAGGGCACTGAAGCTTTCTTT.

V gene TRBV5-1 combines with J gene TRBJ1-1; D is unresolved. The V and J ends lost 0 bases and 4 bases respectively, with 16 bases between them. CDR1 and CDR2 from the germline V gene are SGHRS and YFSETQ. The CDR3 is 16 residues long. The DNA of the CDR3 is TGCGCCAGCAGCTTGGCCCCGGACTACGCGGGCACTGAAGCTTTCTTT. Translated: CASSLAPDYAGTEAFF.

The chain employs TRBV12-3 or TRBV12-4 and TRBJ1-1; 7 positions match TRBD1. J lost 11 bases, V lost 6 bases, and 12 bases had no gene match. The CDR3 has 13 amino acids. The CDR3 sequence: CASRGGQVQKAFF. The CDR3 DNA reads as TGTGCCAGCAGAGGAGGACAGGTCCAAAAGGCTTTCTTT.

This chain joins TRBV3-1 (or the pseudogene TRBV3-2) and TRBJ2-1; 8 bases are a match to TRBD1. The CDR3 sequence is 14 residues long. Germline V gene lookup returns CDR1 LGHDT and CDR2 YNNKEL (reference sequence). V lost 1 base to trimming and J lost 8 bases; unmatched junction nucleotides: 4. The CDR3 spells CASSQGTGSDEQFF. The DNA of the CDR3 is TGTGCCAGCAGCCAAGGGACAGGGAGCGATGAGCAGTTCTTC.

The rearrangement uses TRBV3-1 (or the pseudogene TRBV3-2) and TRBJ1-1; unclear D gene. V was trimmed by 4 bases and J by 8 bases, leaving 8 bases between them. Germline-derived CDR1 and CDR2 are LGHDT and YNNKEL (reference sequence). The CDR3 spans 11 residues. CDR3 loop: CASSLVGEAFF. The CDR3 region has the DNA TGTGCCAGCAGCCTCGTGGGAGAAGCTTTCTTT.